This T cell receptor (beta chain) was sequenced for a study of read filtering for tumor transcriptome and immune sequencing. For the study at large: RNA-seq yielded only about 85 to 1273 TCR reads, IR-seq about 4 to 10.27 million.

Germline CDR1 DFQATT, CDR2 SNEGSKA (reference sequence). The CDR3 extends over 13 amino acids. Concerning this clonotype: Its ends do not fully match the called genes, so a read error is possible.

Molecular barcoded adaptors covering alpha/delta and beta/gamma chains were used on approximately 440 ng RNA. TCRdb re-analysed the reads in MiXCR, keeping a single row per CDR3 protein. Found here are about 62,000 distinct CDR3 sequences, around a fifth of them singletons; the top ten hold approximately 10%. This clonotype was obtained from a donor aged 40 or older with multiple myeloma. The sample comprised a population of CD138-negative cells sorted from bone marrow. The chain employs TRBV20-1 and TRBJ1-2, with D perhaps TRBD1 (5 bases). The CDR3 is CCASQDGTYGYTF. CDR3 coding DNA: TGCTGTGCTAGTCAGGACGGGACCTATGGCTACACCTTC.